Below, one T cell receptor (beta chain) is given with its context. Its antigen is undetermined. This may stem from a read error, because a much larger clone lies one nucleotide away. Germline V lookup: CDR1 ENHRY, CDR2 SYGVKD. The CDR3 has 14 residues. Molecular barcoded adaptors covering alpha/delta and beta/gamma chains were used on 400 to 450 ng RNA. TCRdb re-derived calls from the reads in MiXCR, one entry per CDR3 protein. The top ten clones hold approximately 10% of a sample with 120,000 or so distinct CDR3 sequences, 10% to 15% of them seen once. This record comes from a study of read filtering for tumor transcriptome and immune sequencing. The wider study: Per sample, TCR-region reads ranged about 4 to 11 million by IR-seq, roughly 80 to 1273 by RNA-seq.

Every patient had bone marrow sampled while the disease was active. Study-level results: The sorted CD138-negative fraction was a mixed bone marrow immune population, not purified T cells.

The J gene is TRBJ1-4, the V gene TRBV10-3, with 7 bases aligning to TRBD1. The specimen was a population of CD138-negative cells sorted from bone marrow. This receptor was taken from a donor at least 40 years old with multiple myeloma. This CDR3 reads CAISRGNTNEELFF. The CDR3 nucleotides are TGTGCCATCTCCAGGGGGAACACTAATGAAGAACTGTTTTTT.